A selection of T cell receptor beta chains follows, all from one sample in a study of T-cell reconstitution after alpha-beta-depleted transplantation in children. TCRdb ran MiXCR on the PCR reads and lists one entry per CDR3 protein. The sample consists of about 290,000 distinct CDR3 sequences, approximately 7.3% of them appearing once. The sample consisted of peripheral blood, taken 360 days after TCRalphabeta/CD19-depleted stem cell transplant. The receptors shown here come from a female patient aged 2 to 10 who had a stem cell transplant for Fanconi anemia, so the T cells may come from the graft donor. Both conserved end residues are part of each CDR3. Clone size appears in some rows only: once, few, many, or a class for an expanded clone.

v_call	j_call	clone_size	cdr3_aa
TRBV3-1	TRBJ1-1	-	CASSRGFPTEAFF
TRBV25-1	TRBJ2-2	few	CASSGSPGGSGELFF
TRBV28	TRBJ2-1	many	CASSFRVARLYNEQFF
TRBV5-1	TRBJ2-2	-	CASSSGLALAGELFF
TRBV15	TRBJ1-1	few	CATSRDLFSTEAFF
TRBV20-1	TRBJ2-3	many	CSARRLATHTDTQYF
TRBV2	TRBJ2-5	-	CASSEARVQETQYF
TRBV9	TRBJ2-3	-	CASSPPSGGGRTDTQYF
TRBV21-1	TRBJ2-3	-	CASSKAETGGTDTQYF
TRBV20-1	TRBJ2-1	many	CSATGLGGNEQFF
TRBV20-1	TRBJ2-7	few	CSALAGGLEQYF
TRBV15	TRBJ1-3	-	CATRETGLSGNTIYF
TRBV7-2	TRBJ2-5	many	CASSLAGHLLGTQYF
TRBV21-1	TRBJ2-2	many	CASSVRQLGDNTGELFF
TRBV20-1	TRBJ2-5	few	CSAKATQETQYF
TRBV18	TRBJ1-6	many	CASSPQQSSYNSPLHF
TRBV20-1	TRBJ2-7	many	CSARWDHYEQYF
TRBV12-3/TRBV12-4	TRBJ2-2	many	CASSSIVAGELFF
TRBV3-1	TRBJ1-6	-	CASDDNLPWDRGNSPLHF
TRBV19	TRBJ1-4	-	CASSTGTTWDEKLFF
TRBV4-3	TRBJ2-3	few	CASSQDCLGSGCSDTQYF
TRBV4-3	TRBJ1-2	-	CASSHGNLNYGYTF
TRBV19	TRBJ2-3	many	CASRWSTSDTQYF
TRBV19	TRBJ2-7	few	CASSIGGEQYF
TRBV5-6	TRBJ2-7	many	CASSRDISSYEQYF
TRBV3-1	TRBJ2-3	-	CASSQRGDTDTQYF
TRBV28	TRBJ1-6	many	CASSFYQWGSPLHF
TRBV12-3/TRBV12-4	TRBJ1-6	many	CASSRPGAPLHF
TRBV6-5	TRBJ2-3	many	CASSSKWAGTDTQYF
TRBV5-6	TRBJ2-4	-	CASGLRVWAKNIQYF
TRBV7-9	TRBJ2-1	many	CASSLVGRSSYNEQFF
TRBV28	TRBJ2-7	many	CASSLLLAPYEQYF
TRBV12-3/TRBV12-4	TRBJ1-6	few	CASTWTGTGSSPLHF
TRBV4-2	TRBJ2-7	many	CASSQALFYEQYF
TRBV25-1	TRBJ2-2	many	CASSIEPVTGELFF
TRBV6-5	TRBJ1-6	-	CASSYSAGRTKTSPLHF
TRBV6-4	TRBJ2-1	many	CASSQSGGAYNEQFF
TRBV7-4	TRBJ2-7	few	CASINDWTSGKRYEQYF
TRBV2	TRBJ2-1	many	CASRVSGGEVNEQFF
TRBV27	TRBJ2-7	many	CASSETGSYEQYF
TRBV4-2	TRBJ2-7	-	CASSQPRDSTYEQYF
TRBV6-2/TRBV6-3	TRBJ1-1	many	CASNSFGGTEAFF
TRBV29-1	TRBJ2-7	many	CSAGVSYEQYF
TRBV12-3/TRBV12-4	TRBJ2-6	many	CASRRQGGFSGANVLTF
TRBV5-1	TRBJ2-2	many	CASRETGELFF
TRBV9	TRBJ2-5	-	CASSVAPVAGSRETQYF
TRBV20-1	TRBJ2-3	once	CSASRDTDTQYF
TRBV20-1	TRBJ1-5	-	CSAAQDLSNQPQHF
TRBV14	TRBJ2-1	few	CASSHKSNRVLPYNEQFF
TRBV20-1	TRBJ2-5	many	CSARRMQETQYF
TRBV20-1	TRBJ2-7	many	CSAPWTSGRASYEQYF
TRBV2	TRBJ2-2	-	CVSTAGPGELFF
TRBV7-9	TRBJ1-3	-	CASSSLTGNPVNTIYF
TRBV15	TRBJ2-7	many	CATSRDRLITSYEQYF
TRBV28	TRBJ1-4	few	CARTVRTGATSTNEKLFF